Below, 24 T cell receptor beta chains from the same sample are listed, as sequenced in a study of shared clonotypes between healthy human individuals. Some clones are missing from TCRdb's copy, which holds only in-frame ones; the method was immunoSEQ multiplex PCR. The repertoire consists of some 2,000,000 clones, with 85% to 95% occurring once and the leading ten covering approximately 0.13%. Sample: naive CD4+ T cells sorted from blood. The subset is: CD45RA+ positively selected. The receptor set was obtained from a man younger than 30 in good health.

The genes are TRBV18 and TRBJ1-2; 7 positions match TRBD1. The CDR3 is 15 amino acids. Germline loops: CDR1 KGHSH, CDR2 LQKENI. V shed 3 bases and J 0 bases; nucleotides not matched to a gene: 4. The DNA of the CDR3 is TGTGCCAGCTCACCGGGACAGCCGACTAACTATGGCTACACCTTC. The encoded protein is CASSPGQPTNYGYTF.

This sequence joins TRBV5-1 and TRBJ2-1; 9 nucleotides agree with TRBD1. The V segment lost 4 bases and the J segment 2 bases; nucleotides outside the gene matches: 4. CDR3 length: 15 residues. Per germline, CDR1 SGHRS and CDR2 YFSETQ. CDR3 loop: CASSDRDRAYNEQFF. CDR3 bases: TGCGCCAGCAGCGACCGGGACAGGGCCTACAATGAGCAGTTCTTC.

The chain links TRBV6-5 to TRBJ2-7; D gene unclear. V dropped 4 bases and J dropped 6 bases, with 13 bases sitting between them. The CDR3 is 13 residues long. Germline CDR1 MNHEY, CDR2 SVGAGI. In DNA, the CDR3 is TGTGCCAGCAGTTGGATCGTTCCCCCCGAGCAGTACTTC. It is translated as CASSWIVPPEQYF.

The count of this clone is one. The chain links TRBV27 to TRBJ2-1; 10 bases agree with TRBD2. Trimming at V came to 0 bases and at J to 7 bases, leaving 3 bases not matched to a gene. This CDR3 spans 15 amino acids. CDR1 is MNHEY, CDR2 SMNVEV, per germline (reference sequence). CDR3 in amino acids: CASSLSGLAVNEQFF. The CDR3 DNA follows: TGTGCCAGCAGTTTATCTGGACTAGCGGTAAATGAGCAGTTCTTC.

This rearrangement joins TRBV18 to TRBJ1-1, with no clear D. This CDR3 is 15 amino acids long. Germline V gives CDR1 KGHSH, CDR2 LQKENI. V lost 2 bases and J 1 base, leaving 11 bases between the germline ends. CDR3 bases: TGTGCCAGCTCACCAGAGGCCAGGACGAACACTGAAGCTTTCTTT. Translation: CASSPEARTNTEAFF.

This rearrangement joins TRBV5-1 to TRBJ2-7, with D unclear. Germline lookup yields CDR1 SGHRS and CDR2 YFSETQ. This CDR3 comprises 13 residues. Trimming removed 1 base at V and 2 bases at J, with 7 bases between. The CDR3 region is CASSLNGPYEQYF. As DNA, the CDR3 is TGCGCCAGCAGCTTGAATGGGCCCTACGAGCAGTACTTC.

V usage is TRBV11-2 and J usage is TRBJ2-5; TRBD1 is a possible D gene (5 bases). CDR3 size: 15 residues. Looked up from germline, CDR1 is SGHAT and CDR2 is FQNNGV. V lost 2 bases and J lost 5, with 15 bases in between. Here the CDR3 DNA reads TGTGCCAGCAGCTTAATGGGGCTCGAGAGCGAGACCCAGTACTTC. This gives the protein CASSLMGLESETQYF.

The chain joins TRBV28 to TRBJ1-2; 7 positions agree with TRBD1. Germline V gives CDR1 MDHEN, CDR2 SYDVKM. Unmatched junction bases numbered 3, after V lost 9 bases and J lost 2 bases. This CDR3 spans 12 amino acids. The DNA of the CDR3 is TGTGCCAGTGAGGGGGCCAACTATGGCTACACCTTC. The encoded protein is CASEGANYGYTF.

Regarding this clone: A read error is likely, as this CDR3 ends without the conserved phenylalanine or tryptophan. The chain employs TRBV12-5 and TRBJ2-7; D may match TRBD1 or TRBD2 (5 bases each). V was pared by 7 bases and J by 2 bases, with 21 bases between. This CDR3 contains 16 residues. The germline gives CDR1 LGHNT, CDR2 FRNRAP. CDR3 loop: CASASGTRTLTYEQYL. The DNA for the CDR3 is TGTGCTAGTGCCTCGGGGACCCGGACTCTGACCTACGAGCAGTACCTC.

V is TRBV28 and J is TRBJ2-7; TRBD2 matches at 9 bases. The CDR3 has 15 amino acids. The V segment lost 2 bases and the J segment 0 bases; nucleotides outside the gene matches: 2. CDR1 MDHEN and CDR2 SYDVKM come from the germline V gene. For the CDR3, the DNA is TGTGCCAGCAGTTTAGCTAGCGGGGACTCCTACGAGCAGTACTTC. Its protein product is CASSLASGDSYEQYF.

The chain couples TRBV6-6 to TRBJ2-1; the D gene is possibly TRBD2 (6 bases). CDR3 size: 14 residues. Germline V CDR1 and CDR2: MNHNY, SVGAGI (reference sequence). Trimming took 5 bases from V and 9 from J, leaving 17 bases between them. The CDR3 coding sequence is TGTGCCAGCAGTGACGGGACTTTCGACGGTGAGCAGTTCTTC. This encodes CASSDGTFDGEQFF.

The gene calls are TRBV28 and TRBJ1-2; D gene uncertain. There are 14 residues in the CDR3. V shed 5 bases and J shed 2 bases, with 12 bases lying between them. The germline gives CDR1 MDHEN, CDR2 SYDVKM. The CDR3 bases are TGTGCCAGCAGTCAGGAACTTACCAACTATGGCTACACCTTC. The encoded protein is CASSQELTNYGYTF.

This chain links TRBV6-5 with TRBJ1-4; maybe TRBD1 (5 bases). Germline V gene data show CDR1 as MNHEY and CDR2 as SVGAGI. The V end was cut by 0 bases, the J end by 4 bases, with 9 bases between. The CDR3 contains 15 residues. The CDR3 reads CASSYSQGRNEKLFF. DNA of the CDR3: TGTGCCAGCAGTTACTCGCAGGGCCGTAATGAAAAACTGTTTTTT.

The gene calls are TRBV6-1 and TRBJ1-1, with D possibly matching TRBD1 (5 bases). This CDR3 spans 13 amino acids. The ends were cut back, 10 bases at V and 4 bases at J, with 16 bases in the middle. Germline CDR1 and CDR2: MNHNS and SASEGT. The CDR3 loop is CATWWPRGTEAFF. CDR3 nucleotide sequence: TGTGCCACCTGGTGGCCTAGGGGCACTGAAGCTTTCTTT.

Here the CDR3 reads CASSLKGERNIQYF. In DNA, the CDR3 is TGTGCCAGCAGCTTAAAGGGAGAGAGAAACATTCAGTACTTC. The J gene is TRBJ2-4, the V gene TRBV13, with a tentative D call TRBD2 (5 bases). The CDR3 totals 14 residues. The germline CDR1 and CDR2 sequences are PRHDT and FYEKMQ (reference sequence). V was clipped by 2 bases and J by 6 bases, with 11 bases between them.

CDR3: CASSSLAGGLNEQFF. CDR3 DNA sequence: TGTGCCAGCAGCTCCTTGGCGGGAGGGCTCAATGAGCAGTTCTTC. The rearrangement joins TRBV7-9 to TRBJ2-1; 9 positions match TRBD2. Trimming cost V 4 bases and J 6 bases; bases outside gene matches: 7. The CDR3 consists of 15 residues. CDR1 and CDR2 (germline): SEHNR, FQNEAQ (reference sequence).

This clone was picked up a small number of times. The chain employs TRBV4-1 and TRBJ1-2, with D tentatively TRBD1 (5 bases). V was shortened by 1 base and J by 7 bases, with 7 bases between the two germline ends. Germline V gene data show CDR1 as MGHRA and CDR2 as YSYEKL. This CDR3 has 12 amino acids. CDR3 nucleotides: TGCGCCAGCAGCCAAGGGGGCGGTGGCTACACCTTC. Protein product: CASSQGGGGYTF.

The V and J genes are TRBV29-1 and TRBJ1-2, with 10 bases that match TRBD1. The CDR3 loop spans 15 amino acids. V trimming: 4 bases; J trimming: 0 bases; junction bases outside the gene matches: 5. Germline CDR1 and CDR2: SQVTM and ANQGSEA. CDR3 DNA sequence: TGCAGCGTTGCCCTCGGGACAGGGGCTAACTATGGCTACACCTTC. Translated: CSVALGTGANYGYTF.

This chain joins TRBV30 and TRBJ2-3; 12 bases are a match to TRBD2. CDR1 is GTSNPN, CDR2 SVGIG, per germline (reference sequence). This CDR3 is 18 amino acids long. J lost 6 bases, V lost 0 bases, and 13 bases had no gene match. CDR3 nucleotide sequence: TGTGCCTGGAGTGTAGGACGGACTAGCGGGGTGTTCGGGGATACGCAGTATTTT. Its translation is CAWSVGRTSGVFGDTQYF.

V usage is TRBV30 and J usage is TRBJ2-7; perhaps TRBD1 as D (5 bases). There are 11 residues in the CDR3. Between the trimmed V and J ends, which lost 4 bases and 6 bases, there was a span of 10 bases. Germline loops: CDR1 GTSNPN, CDR2 SVGIG (reference sequence). CDR3 in amino acids: CAWTQGGEQYF. The CDR3 DNA sequence: TGTGCCTGGACTCAGGGCGGCGAGCAGTACTTC.

This chain joins TRBV5-1 and TRBJ2-7; 10 bases are a match to TRBD1. CDR3 length: 14 amino acids. V lost 4 bases and J lost 4; bases outside the gene matches: 5. Germline V lookup: CDR1 SGHRS, CDR2 YFSETQ. The CDR3 sequence is CASSMRQGAYEQYF. The CDR3 nucleotides read TGCGCCAGCAGCATGAGACAGGGGGCTTACGAGCAGTACTTC.

The DNA of the CDR3 is TGTGCCAGCAGCTCCCGCCCTACTAGCGGGGCTTTATCCCCCTACGAGCAGTACTTC. It encodes CASSSRPTSGALSPYEQYF. V and J are TRBV7-2 and TRBJ2-7; 10 bases fit TRBD2. V shed 4 bases, J shed 2 bases, and the junction held 17 bases outside the gene matches. Germline V gene lookup returns CDR1 SGHTA and CDR2 FQGNSA. The CDR3 totals 19 residues.

This clone was seen a single time. The genes are TRBV5-6 and TRBJ2-2; 7 nucleotides match TRBD1. The CDR3 runs to 15 residues. Germline CDR1 reads SGHDT; CDR2 reads YYEEEE. Trimming removed 3 bases from V and 1 base from J; junction bases left unmatched: 3. As DNA, the CDR3 is TGTGCCAGCAGCTCGGGACAGAAGAACACCGGGGAGCTGTTTTTT. Encoded protein: CASSSGQKNTGELFF.

With respect to this clone: The sample holds other DNA sequences that translate to the same CDR3. The chain joins TRBV5-1 to TRBJ1-1; D unclear. The CDR3 runs 13 residues. Between the trimmed V and J ends, which lost 2 bases and 1 base, there was a span of 6 bases. Germline loops: CDR1 SGHRS, CDR2 YFSETQ. CDR3 sequence reads: CASSFEGNTEAFF. Here the CDR3 DNA reads TGCGCCAGCAGCTTCGAAGGGAACACTGAAGCTTTCTTT.